Sequencing of this T cell receptor (beta chain) was carried out in a study of cytomegalovirus exposure and HLA in healthy donors. General study findings and limits: Researchers reported in a later analysis that common viral pathogens appeared linked to several top clusters.

Germline assignment: CDR1 MNHNY and CDR2 SVGAGI (reference sequence). The V end lost 4 bases, the J end lost 5 bases, and 8 bases lay between the germline ends. The CDR3 extends over 12 amino acids. Regarding this clone: Its matching antigen is unknown.

Vbeta (60) and Jbeta (13) primers were used in the PCR. Using immunoSEQ multiplex PCR, the repertoire was profiled, and TCRdb retains in-frame clones only, with some absent. Of roughly 200,000 clones listed, around three quarters are singletons. This sequence originates from a boy aged 5-17 years in good health and CMV-seronegative. V gene TRBV6-6 combines with J gene TRBJ2-5; the D is unclear. Sequenced: PBMCs. The CDR3 region has the DNA TGTGCCAGCAGTTCCCCCGTTGAGACCCAGTACTTC. It codes for CASSSPVETQYF.